These 7 T cell receptor beta chains share one sample of origin, sequenced in a study of blood T cell repertoires in COVID-19. Only in-frame clones appear in the TCRdb table, and some are missing; sequencing was by immunoSEQ multiplex PCR. This table has 250,000 to 300,000 clones, about 70% appearing once. Sequences were obtained from peripheral blood. These receptors were collected from a woman over 75 with acute or convalescent COVID-19.

In this sample, this clone turned up many times. This chain links TRBV19 with TRBJ1-1, with D tentatively TRBD1 (6 bases). V lost 4 bases and J lost 3, with 15 bases in between. Germline V gene data show CDR1 as LNHDA and CDR2 as SQIVND (reference sequence). This CDR3 is 15 amino acids long. The CDR3 sequence is CASSTPGHRDTEAFF. CDR3 in DNA: TGTGCCAGTAGTACCCCGGGACACCGAGACACTGAAGCTTTCTTT.

This clone has a handful of counts. This chain links TRBV12-3 or TRBV12-4 with TRBJ1-1; D remains ambiguous. The V gene lost 3 bases and the J gene lost 8 bases, with 7 bases spanning the gap. The CDR3 loop spans 11 amino acids. CDR3 sequence: CASSFSREAFF. For the CDR3, the DNA is TGTGCCAGCAGTTTTTCGAGGGAAGCTTTCTTT.

This sequence joins TRBV5-4 and TRBJ2-1, with TRBD2 matching 12 bases. The germline V gene has CDR1 SGHNT and CDR2 YYREEE (reference sequence). The V segment lost 3 bases and the J segment 8 bases; nucleotides outside the gene matches: 6. CDR3 length: 15 amino acids. The CDR3: CASSSSGGAGYEQFF. CDR3 DNA: TGTGCCAGCAGCTCTAGCGGGGGGGCCGGCTATGAGCAGTTCTTC. The full variable domain, completed using reference TRBV5-4 and TRBJ2-1, is ETGVTQSPTHLIKTRGQQVTLRCSSQSGHNTVSWYQQALGQGPQFIFQYYREEENGRGNFPPRFSGLQFPNYSSELNVNALELDDSALYLCASSSSGGAGYEQFFGPGTRLTVL.

The rearrangement links TRBV4-3 to TRBJ2-3, with 14 bases matching TRBD2. This CDR3 comprises 17 residues. Germline V lookup: CDR1 LGHNA, CDR2 YSLEER. Losses at the gene ends were 4 bases for V and 2 bases for J; bases not matched to a gene: 5. The CDR3 nucleotides read TGCGCCAGCAGCCCCGGACTAGCGGGGGGACCCACAGATACGCAGTATTTT. Amino acids: CASSPGLAGGPTDTQYF.

The chain uses TRBV6-2 or TRBV6-3 and TRBJ2-2; TRBD2 aligns across 13 bases. The CDR3 runs to 16 residues. The ends lost 6 bases at V and 4 bases at J; junction bases unmatched: 5. The germline V gene has CDR1 MNHEY and CDR2 SVGEGT. The CDR3 sequence is CASSRGLAGVTGELFF. In DNA, the CDR3 is TGTGCCAGCAGCCGTGGACTAGCGGGGGTCACCGGGGAGCTGTTTTTT.

This clone came up once. The rearrangement uses TRBV7-9 and TRBJ1-3; 7 nucleotides match TRBD1. J was trimmed by 1 base and V by 1 base; bases with no gene match: 4. The CDR3 totals 16 residues. Germline values: CDR1 SEHNR, CDR2 FQNEAQ (reference sequence). CDR3 loop: CASSLGLRGSGNTIYF. DNA of the CDR3: TGTGCCAGCAGCTTAGGGCTCAGGGGGTCTGGAAACACCATATATTTT. The whole variable domain, remainder taken from reference TRBV7-9 and TRBJ1-3, is DTGVSQNPRHKITKRGQNVTFRCDPISEHNRLYWYRQTLGQGPEFLTYFQNEAQLEKSRLLSDRFSAERPKGSFSTLEIQRTEQGDSAMYLCASSLGLRGSGNTIYFGEGSWLTVV.

This clone has at least ten counts. The genes are TRBV9 and TRBJ1-1, with D unresolved. Germline CDR1 reads SGDLS; CDR2 reads YYNGEE. Trimming cost V 2 bases and J 4 bases, with 15 bases left between them. There are 15 residues in the CDR3. CDR3 residues: CASSVNPDRGTEAFF. CDR3 sequence (DNA): TGTGCCAGCAGCGTTAATCCGGATCGGGGCACTGAAGCTTTCTTT.